The sequence of this T cell receptor (beta chain) was determined in a study of blood T cell repertoires in COVID-19. Looking at the study overall: Acute and convalescent COVID-19 samples came from the United States, Italy and Spain. PBMCs, B-cell-depleted T cells, or T cells were the source of the cDNA or gDNA that made up the material.

As originally analysed: By means of reference gene primer amplification, nucleated cell counts were estimated. The data were produced by immunoSEQ multiplex PCR, yet TCRdb's version contains in-frame clones alone and is incomplete. The V and J calls and clone size were taken over from that table, and D and trimming were inferred from the DNA. The table lists fewer than 70,000 clones, 85% to 90% of them singletons. The clonotype originates from a man aged 80 or over with acute or convalescent COVID-19. Sequencing used peripheral blood.

Written as DNA, the CDR3 is TGCAGCGTTGCCTACAGGGGGCGCGGTGAAAAACTGTTTTTT. Residues: CSVAYRGRGEKLFF. V and J are TRBV29-1 and TRBJ1-4; 9 bases are a match to TRBD1. CDR3 length: 14 amino acids. V dropped 4 bases and J dropped 7; count of bases not matched to a gene: 7. The germline CDR1 and CDR2 sequences are SQVTM and ANQGSEA.